Listed here are 25 T cell receptor beta chains from one sample, sequenced in a study of cytomegalovirus exposure and HLA in healthy donors. Both 60 Vbeta primers and 13 Jbeta primers went into the PCR. Libraries were prepared by immunoSEQ multiplex PCR; TCRdb keeps only in-frame clonotypes and omits some of them. The repertoire holds approximately 140,000 clones, with roughly four fifths as singletons. The source material was PBMCs. These receptors came from a female donor in good health and CMV-seronegative.

The V call is TRBV19, the J call TRBJ2-7; D call uncertain. The V end lost 4 bases, the J end lost 6 bases, and 13 bases lay between the germline ends. Germline V CDR1 and CDR2: LNHDA, SQIVND (reference sequence). This CDR3 spans 13 amino acids. CDR3 sequence (DNA): TGTGCCAGTAGTACCAGCGTCCCTGCCGAGCAGTACTTC. Amino acid sequence: CASSTSVPAEQYF.

The CDR3 region is CAWSQTSGNEQFF. DNA of the CDR3: TGTGCCTGGAGTCAGACTAGCGGAAATGAGCAGTTCTTC. The V and J genes are TRBV30 and TRBJ2-1; 9 nucleotides agree with TRBD2. Unmatched junction bases numbered 3, after V lost 2 bases and J lost 7 bases. Per the germline V gene, CDR1 is GTSNPN and CDR2 is SVGIG (reference sequence). This CDR3 contains 13 residues. Together with reference TRBV30 and TRBJ2-1, the CDR3 gives the full variable domain: SQTIHQWPATLVQPVGSPLSLECTVEGTSNPNLYWYRQAAGRGLQLLFYSVGIGQISSEVPQNLSASRPQDRQFILSSKKLLLSDSGFYLCAWSQTSGNEQFFGPGTRLTVL.

J is TRBJ1-1 and V is TRBV9, with TRBD1 matching over 9 bases. This CDR3 is built from 14 residues. With V trimmed by 4 bases and J by 2 bases, 3 bases remained unmatched. Looked up from germline, CDR1 is SGDLS and CDR2 is YYNGEE. The CDR3 DNA sequence: TGTGCCAGCAGCTCGGGACAGGGCAACACTGAAGCTTTCTTT. The encoded protein is CASSSGQGNTEAFF.

This chain uses TRBV5-1 with TRBJ2-2, with D perhaps TRBD1 (6 bases). The length of the CDR3 is 17 residues. Looked up from germline, CDR1 is SGHRS and CDR2 is YFSETQ. The germline V and J ends were trimmed by 3 bases and 1 base, with 16 bases remaining between them. The CDR3 protein is CASSWPPTGLNTGELFF. The CDR3 nucleotides are TGCGCCAGCAGCTGGCCCCCGACAGGCCTGAACACCGGGGAGCTGTTTTTT. The whole variable domain, remainder taken from reference TRBV5-1 and TRBJ2-2, is KAGVTQTPRYLIKTRGQQVTLSCSPISGHRSVSWYQQTPGQGLQFLFEYFSETQRNKGNFPGRFSGRQFSNSRSEMNVSTLELGDSALYLCASSWPPTGLNTGELFFGEGSRLTVL.

The chain carries TRBV28 and TRBJ2-7; D unresolved. CDR1 and CDR2 (germline): MDHEN, SYDVKM. The CDR3 has 12 residues. Trimming stripped 3 bases from V and 6 bases from J, with 9 bases between. The chain's CDR3 is CASSFLLLEQYF. The CDR3 nucleotides are TGTGCCAGCAGTTTCCTCCTTCTCGAGCAGTACTTC.

This sequence joins TRBV13 and TRBJ2-2; D is ambiguous. There are 13 residues in the CDR3. V gave up 5 bases and J gave up 1 base, with 5 bases separating them. Germline values: CDR1 PRHDT, CDR2 FYEKMQ (reference sequence). The CDR3 reads CASSLRNTGELFF. The CDR3 DNA reads TGTGCCAGCAGCCTTAGGAACACCGGGGAGCTGTTTTTT.

This chain joins TRBV6-6 and TRBJ1-1; tentative D call: TRBD1 (5 bases). CDR3 length: 13 residues. Germline V gene sequence: CDR1 MNHNY, CDR2 SVGAGI (reference sequence). The V and J ends lost 2 bases and 6 bases respectively, with 10 bases between them. CDR3 in amino acids: CASSYAPGAEAFF. In DNA form, the CDR3 reads TGTGCCAGCAGTTACGCCCCGGGGGCTGAAGCTTTCTTT.

The V call is TRBV27, the J call TRBJ2-1; 7 bases are shared with TRBD1. J was trimmed by 4 bases and V by 4 bases; bases with no gene match: 7. The CDR3 spans 15 residues. Germline CDR1 is MNHEY and CDR2 is SMNVEV (reference sequence). The CDR3 bases are TGTGCCAGCAGTTCCGGGACAGTGGCTTACAATGAGCAGTTCTTC. This translates into CASSSGTVAYNEQFF.

The gene calls are TRBV18 and TRBJ2-5; 8 bases agree with TRBD2. The CDR3 runs to 17 residues. Germline CDR1 and CDR2: KGHSH and LQKENI. The V and J ends lost 5 bases and 3 bases, in that order; junction bases with no gene match: 14. The CDR3 DNA sequence: TGTGCCAGCTCAAAGGATCTGTACCCGACTAGCGAAGAGACCCAGTACTTC. It encodes CASSKDLYPTSEETQYF.

This clone has just a few counts. Distinct nucleotide sequences in the sample also encode this CDR3. This chain connects TRBV7-9 to TRBJ1-1, with D possibly being TRBD1 (5 bases). The CDR3 length is 14 residues. V was cut by 1 base and J by 1 base, with 7 bases left in between. Germline V gene data show CDR1 as SEHNR and CDR2 as FQNEAQ (reference sequence). The CDR3 region is CASSLGGGNTEAFF. As DNA, the CDR3 is TGTGCCAGCAGCTTAGGCGGGGGGAACACTGAAGCTTTCTTT. Full variable domain (remainder filled in from reference TRBV7-9 and TRBJ1-1): DTGVSQNPRHKITKRGQNVTFRCDPISEHNRLYWYRQTLGQGPEFLTYFQNEAQLEKSRLLSDRFSAERPKGSFSTLEIQRTEQGDSAMYLCASSLGGGNTEAFFGQGTRLTVV.

V usage is TRBV4-1 and J usage is TRBJ2-7, with D tentatively TRBD1 (6 bases). With 4 bases removed from V and 3 bases from J, the gap between germline ends came to 19 bases. The V gene's germline CDR1 is MGHRA and CDR2 YSYEKL. This CDR3 is built from 16 residues. CDR3 coding DNA: TGCGCCAGCAGCCGCACGTCCGGGACATCGTTCTACGAGCAGTACTTC. It translates to CASSRTSGTSFYEQYF.

The genes are TRBV30 and TRBJ1-6; possible D gene TRBD1, 6 bases. The CDR3 sequence is 17 residues long. V lost 3 bases, J lost 0 bases, and 15 bases lay in between. Germline V lookup: CDR1 GTSNPN, CDR2 SVGIG (reference sequence). CDR3 nucleotides: TGTGCCTGGAGCAACTCGGACAGCAGCTCCTATAATTCACCCCTCCACTTT. As protein: CAWSNSDSSSYNSPLHF.

This clone was detected only once. V usage is TRBV6-5 and J usage is TRBJ2-3, with D unclear. V lost 6 bases and J lost 0, with 7 bases in between. CDR3 length: 13 amino acids. From germline, CDR1 is MNHEY and CDR2 SVGAGI. The CDR3 region is CASRSTSTDTQYF. The CDR3 DNA is TGTGCCAGCAGGTCGACTAGCACAGATACGCAGTATTTT.

The chain joins TRBV25-1 to TRBJ2-3; no clear D gene. Germline-derived CDR1 and CDR2 are MGHDK and SYGVNS. The V and J ends lost 1 base and 2 bases respectively, with 10 bases between them. CDR3 length: 15 amino acids. CDR3 nucleotide sequence: TGTGCCAGCAGTGAATCCATATTACTCACAGATACGCAGTATTTT. Amino acids: CASSESILLTDTQYF.

This sequence joins TRBV7-6 and TRBJ2-1; tentative D call: TRBD2 (5 bases). The CDR3 totals 12 residues. Germline CDR1 SGHVS, CDR2 FNYEAQ. V was shortened by 5 bases and J by 10 bases, with 12 bases between the two germline ends. The CDR3 DNA reads TGTGCCAGCAGCCCGAGCGGAATCGAGCAGTTCTTC. It is translated as CASSPSGIEQFF. The full variable domain, completed using reference TRBV7-6 and TRBJ2-1, is GAGVSQSPRYKVTKRGQDVALRCDPISGHVSLYWYRQALGQGPEFLTYFNYEAQQDKSGLPNDRFSAERPEGSISTLTIQRTEQRDSAMYRCASSPSGIEQFFGPGTRLTVL.

This clone appeared a few times. V usage is TRBV7-2 and J usage is TRBJ2-6; 9 bases match TRBD2. Germline assignment: CDR1 SGHTA and CDR2 FQGNSA. The CDR3 is 16 residues long. V was pared by 5 bases and J by 2 bases, with 4 bases of the junction left unmatched. This CDR3 is CASSNAGGPGANVLTF. DNA for the CDR3: TGTGCCAGCAGCAATGCGGGGGGGCCTGGGGCCAACGTCCTGACTTTC.

V and J are TRBV27 and TRBJ2-7, with 9 positions matching TRBD1. CDR1 is MNHEY and CDR2 is SMNVEV in the germline V gene (reference sequence). This CDR3 has 15 residues. The J segment lost 6 bases and the V segment lost 0 bases, leaving 6 bases of the junction unmatched. CDR3 in DNA: TGTGCCAGCAGTTTATCCGGGACAGGGATCCTCGAGCAGTACTTC. Residues: CASSLSGTGILEQYF.

The chain recombines TRBV10-1 with TRBJ2-2, with 9 bases aligning to TRBD1. Germline CDR1 and CDR2: WNHNN and SYGVQD (reference sequence). V shed 6 bases and J 0 bases; nucleotides not matched to a gene: 5. The CDR3 spans 16 residues. CDR3 amino acids: CASSDTGGSNTGELFF. In DNA, the CDR3 is TGCGCCAGCAGCGACACAGGGGGCTCGAACACCGGGGAGCTGTTTTTT.

The chain carries TRBV16 and TRBJ2-3; 7 nucleotides agree with TRBD1. There are 16 residues in the CDR3. Germline lookup yields CDR1 KGHSY and CDR2 FQNENV. With 2 bases clipped from V and 2 bases from J, the junction kept 7 bases outside the gene matches. CDR3 sequence: CASSQNRGSPTDTQYF. The CDR3 DNA sequence: TGTGCCAGCAGCCAAAACAGGGGTAGCCCCACAGATACGCAGTATTTT.

The rearrangement links TRBV9 to TRBJ2-1; possibly TRBD2 for D (5 bases). Germline CDR1 SGDLS, CDR2 YYNGEE. V lost 3 bases and J 8 bases, leaving 18 bases between the germline ends. This CDR3 is built from 15 residues. This CDR3 is CASSGRRRGSDEQFF. CDR3 nucleotide sequence: TGTGCCAGCAGCGGCCGCCGTCGAGGGAGTGATGAGCAGTTCTTC.

This clone appeared a few times. The V call is TRBV25-1, the J call TRBJ1-2; 10 bases line up with TRBD1. The CDR3 has 15 amino acids. The V segment lost 1 base and the J segment 8 bases; nucleotides outside the gene matches: 7. Germline V CDR1 and CDR2: MGHDK, SYGVNS. In DNA, the CDR3 is TGTGCCAGCAGTGAATTCGGGGGACAGGGGAGCGGCTACACCTTC. It encodes CASSEFGGQGSGYTF.

The chain carries TRBV29-1 and TRBJ1-3; a possible D gene is TRBD1 (5 bases). Germline CDR1 and CDR2: SQVTM and ANQGSEA. With 0 bases removed from V and 0 bases from J, the gap between germline ends came to 12 bases. This CDR3 has 16 residues. CDR3 in amino acids: CSVEEGTGYSGNTIYF. The CDR3 region has the DNA TGCAGCGTTGAAGAGGGAACAGGATACTCTGGAAACACCATATATTTT.

The DNA of the CDR3 is TGTGCCAGCAGCGAGGGACACGCGAACACTGAAGCTTTCTTT. As protein: CASSEGHANTEAFF. This rearrangement joins TRBV11-3 to TRBJ1-1; the D gene is possibly TRBD1 (6 bases). From germline, CDR1 is SGHNT and CDR2 YENEEA. The CDR3 is 14 amino acids. Trimming stripped 5 bases from V and 1 base from J, with 11 bases between.

As regards this clone: At one of its ends the junction is not consistent with the germline gene, which may arise from a read error. The J gene is TRBJ2-7, the V gene TRBV7-7; TRBD1 aligns across 10 bases. From germline, CDR1 is SSHAT and CDR2 FNYEAQ (reference sequence). CDR3 size: 13 residues. The DNA of the CDR3 is TGTGCTAGCAGCCAAGACAGGGGGCGGGAGCAGTACTTC. Translating gives CASSQDRGREQYF.

V usage is TRBV5-1 and J usage is TRBJ2-7, with D possibly being TRBD2 (6 bases). This CDR3 comprises 13 residues. V dropped 4 bases and J dropped 7 bases, with 15 bases sitting between them. Germline values: CDR1 SGHRS, CDR2 YFSETQ. The chain's CDR3 is CASSPPLAGEQYF. CDR3 nucleotides: TGCGCCAGCAGCCCCCCACTGGCGGGGGAGCAGTACTTC.